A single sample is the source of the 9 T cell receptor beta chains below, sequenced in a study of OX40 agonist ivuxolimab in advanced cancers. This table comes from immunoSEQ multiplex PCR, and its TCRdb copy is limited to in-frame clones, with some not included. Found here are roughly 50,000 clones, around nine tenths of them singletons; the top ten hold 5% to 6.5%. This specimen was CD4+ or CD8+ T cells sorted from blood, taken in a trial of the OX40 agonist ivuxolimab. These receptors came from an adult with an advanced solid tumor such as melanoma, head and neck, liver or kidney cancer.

CDR3 coding DNA: TGTGCCAGCAGTTACTCGAATGGGGCTGGCTACACCTTC. Its translation is CASSYSNGAGYTF. V is TRBV6-6 and J is TRBJ1-2, with D perhaps matching TRBD1 (5 bases). There are 13 residues in the CDR3. V lost 0 bases and J 7 bases, leaving 9 bases between the germline ends. Looked up from germline, CDR1 is MNHNY and CDR2 is SVGAGI (reference sequence).

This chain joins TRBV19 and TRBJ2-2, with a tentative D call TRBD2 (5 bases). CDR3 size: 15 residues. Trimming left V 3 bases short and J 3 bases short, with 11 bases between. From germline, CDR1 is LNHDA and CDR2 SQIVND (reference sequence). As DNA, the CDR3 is TGTGCCAGTAGTATCCCTTGGCGGGACACCGGGGAGCTGTTTTTT. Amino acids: CASSIPWRDTGELFF. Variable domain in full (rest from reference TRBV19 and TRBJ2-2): DGGITQSPKYLFRKEGQNVTLSCEQNLNHDAMYWYRQDPGQGLRLIYYSQIVNDFQKGDIAEGYSVSREKKESFPLTVTSAQKNPTAFYLCASSIPWRDTGELFFGEGSRLTVL.

CDR3 sequence (DNA): TGCGCCAGCAGCTTGGTGCTAGCGGGGGGGCCCAGCTCCTACAATGAGCAGTTCTTC. It translates to CASSLVLAGGPSSYNEQFF. The chain links TRBV5-1 to TRBJ2-1; 12 bases map to TRBD2. V lost 0 bases, J lost 0 bases, and 7 bases stayed unmatched. From germline, CDR1 is SGHRS and CDR2 YFSETQ. The CDR3 consists of 19 residues. Complete variable domain (other parts from reference TRBV5-1 and TRBJ2-1): KAGVTQTPRYLIKTRGQQVTLSCSPISGHRSVSWYQQTPGQGLQFLFEYFSETQRNKGNFPGRFSGRQFSNSRSEMNVSTLELGDSALYLCASSLVLAGGPSSYNEQFFGPGTRLTVL.

The CDR3 loop is CASSLGNTIYF. In DNA, the CDR3 is TGCGCCAGCAGCCTTGGAAACACCATATATTTT. The chain links TRBV4-1 to TRBJ1-3; D is unresolved. This CDR3 is built from 11 residues. Deletions cut 4 bases from V and 3 bases from J, with 1 base between. Germline assignment: CDR1 MGHRA and CDR2 YSYEKL.

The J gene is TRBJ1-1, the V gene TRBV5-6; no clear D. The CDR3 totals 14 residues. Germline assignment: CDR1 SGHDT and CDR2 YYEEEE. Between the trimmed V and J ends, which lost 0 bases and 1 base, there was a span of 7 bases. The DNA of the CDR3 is TGTGCCAGCAGCTTGGGTGGGCCGAACACTGAAGCTTTCTTT. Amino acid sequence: CASSLGGPNTEAFF.

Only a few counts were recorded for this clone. DNA for the CDR3: TGCGCCACTTGGGGACAGGTGAACACTGAAGCTTTCTTT. Amino acids: CATWGQVNTEAFF. The rearrangement links TRBV10-2 to TRBJ1-1, with 8 bases aligning to TRBD1. Germline loops: CDR1 WSHSY, CDR2 SAAADI. The CDR3 extends over 13 amino acids. V lost 10 bases and J lost 0; bases outside the gene matches: 4.

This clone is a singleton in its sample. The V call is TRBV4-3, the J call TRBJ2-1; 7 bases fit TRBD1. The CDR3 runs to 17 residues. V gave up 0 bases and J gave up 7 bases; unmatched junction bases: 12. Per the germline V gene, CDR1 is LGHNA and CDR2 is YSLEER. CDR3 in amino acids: CASSQEGRGRSINEQFF. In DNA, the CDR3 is TGCGCCAGCAGCCAAGAAGGTAGGGGGCGGTCCATTAATGAGCAGTTCTTC.

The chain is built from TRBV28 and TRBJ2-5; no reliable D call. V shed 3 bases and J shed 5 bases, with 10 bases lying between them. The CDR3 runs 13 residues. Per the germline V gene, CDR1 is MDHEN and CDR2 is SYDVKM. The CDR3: CASSFRARETQYF. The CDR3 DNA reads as TGTGCCAGCAGTTTTAGGGCTCGTGAGACCCAGTACTTC.

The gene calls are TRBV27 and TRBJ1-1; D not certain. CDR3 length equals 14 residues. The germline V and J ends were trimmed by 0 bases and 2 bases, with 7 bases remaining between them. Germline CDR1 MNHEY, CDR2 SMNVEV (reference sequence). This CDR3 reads CASSLSSSNTEAFF. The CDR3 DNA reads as TGTGCCAGCAGTTTATCATCCAGTAACACTGAAGCTTTCTTT.